This T cell receptor beta chain was captured by sequencing in a study of OX40 agonist ivuxolimab in advanced cancers. Study findings and constraints: In CD8+ T cells, expanded clones were on average more numerous than in CD4+.

Repertoires were generated with immunoSEQ multiplex PCR, while TCRdb's copy carries only in-frame clones and drops some. Among tens of thousands of clones, over 75% were seen once, and the ten largest hold under 14%. CDR1 is SGHKS and CDR2 is YYEKEE in the germline V gene (reference sequence). Between the trimmed V and J ends, which lost 2 bases and 6 bases, there was a span of 11 bases. The CDR3 loop spans 13 amino acids. Regarding this clone: Its antigen is still unknown.

V gene TRBV5-5 combines with J gene TRBJ1-2; D gene uncertain. The sample consisted of CD4+ or CD8+ T cells sorted from blood, taken in a trial of the OX40 agonist ivuxolimab. The TCR comes from an adult with an advanced solid tumor such as melanoma, head and neck, liver or kidney cancer. CDR3 loop: CASSFYQEHGYTF. In DNA, the CDR3 is TGTGCCAGCAGCTTTTACCAGGAGCATGGCTACACCTTC.